These T cell receptor beta chains were read from a single sample in a study of beta chain features in type 1 diabetes. Assay used: immunoSEQ multiplex PCR; TCRdb lists only in-frame clones, some missing. The repertoire consists of roughly 330,000 clones, with 9.5% to 12% occurring once and the leading ten covering 0.015%. Sample: naive CD4+ T cells from blood. The receptors here all came from a woman in her twenties or thirties in good health. CDR3s include the opening cysteine and the closing phenylalanine or tryptophan. D genes are given only for firm matches. The size of a clone is reported for some rows only, either as once, few or many, or as a class for expanded clones.

d_call: TRBD2
j_call: TRBJ2-1
v_call: TRBV4-3
clone_size: few
cdr3_aa: CASSQDIAGKYNEQFF
cdr3_nt: TGCGCCAGCAGCCAAGATATAGCGGGGAAGTACAATGAGCAGTTCTTC

d_call: TRBD2
j_call: TRBJ2-3
v_call: TRBV7-2
clone_size: .
cdr3_aa: CASSSRLAGGSADTQYF
cdr3_nt: TGTGCCAGCAGCTCCAGACTAGCGGGAGGGTCGGCAGATACGCAGTATTTT

d_call: TRBD2
j_call: TRBJ2-1
v_call: TRBV6-4
clone_size: .
cdr3_aa: CASSKGLAGTDEQFF
cdr3_nt: TGTGCCAGCAGTAAGGGACTAGCGGGAACGGATGAGCAGTTCTTC

d_call: .
j_call: TRBJ2-5
v_call: TRBV7-2
clone_size: .
cdr3_aa: CASSTLGDSETQYF
cdr3_nt: TGTGCCAGCAGCACCCTAGGAGATAGCGAGACCCAGTACTTC

d_call: TRBD2
j_call: TRBJ2-3
v_call: TRBV4-3
clone_size: few
cdr3_aa: CASSQDLTGGPVDTQYF
cdr3_nt: TGCGCCAGCAGCCAAGATCTGACGGGAGGGCCCGTAGATACGCAGTATTTT

d_call: .
j_call: TRBJ2-1
v_call: TRBV15
clone_size: .
cdr3_aa: CATSRQNGNQFF
cdr3_nt: TGTGCCACCAGCCGACAGAATGGCAACCAGTTCTTC

d_call: .
j_call: TRBJ2-7
v_call: TRBV25-1
clone_size: .
cdr3_aa: CASSDYRLNEQYF
cdr3_nt: TGTGCCAGCAGTGATTACCGGTTGAACGAGCAGTACTTC

d_call: .
j_call: TRBJ2-4
v_call: TRBV11-2
clone_size: few
cdr3_aa: CASSIHASGQNIQYF
cdr3_nt: TGTGCCAGCAGCATCCACGCCAGCGGGCAAAACATTCAGTACTTC

d_call: TRBD2
j_call: TRBJ2-1
v_call: TRBV11-1
clone_size: .
cdr3_aa: CASSLPAGGSNEQFF
cdr3_nt: TGTGCCAGCAGCTTACCAGCGGGAGGAAGCAATGAGCAGTTCTTC

d_call: TRBD2
j_call: TRBJ2-2
v_call: TRBV4-2
clone_size: few
cdr3_aa: CASSHVPGLAGENTGELFF
cdr3_nt: TGTGCCAGCAGCCATGTACCGGGACTAGCGGGAGAAAACACCGGGGAGCTGTTTTTT

d_call: .
j_call: TRBJ2-2
v_call: TRBV6-5
clone_size: few
cdr3_aa: CASIGSVSTGELFF
cdr3_nt: TGTGCCAGCATCGGGAGTGTGAGCACCGGGGAGCTGTTTTTT

d_call: .
j_call: TRBJ1-5
v_call: TRBV27
clone_size: few
cdr3_aa: CASSLSVGTGAQPQHF
cdr3_nt: TGTGCCAGCAGTTTATCGGTGGGGACGGGAGCTCAGCCCCAGCATTTT

d_call: TRBD1
j_call: TRBJ2-7
v_call: TRBV4-2
clone_size: .
cdr3_aa: CASSQDRGQAYF
cdr3_nt: TGTGCCAGCAGCCAAGATCGAGGACAGGCCTACTTC

d_call: .
j_call: TRBJ1-2
v_call: TRBV10-3
clone_size: few
cdr3_aa: CAISESPQTGGYTF
cdr3_nt: TGTGCCATCAGTGAGTCTCCTCAAACCGGTGGCTACACCTTC

d_call: TRBD2
j_call: TRBJ2-7
v_call: TRBV4-3
clone_size: few
cdr3_aa: CASSQQTSGTHISYEQYF
cdr3_nt: TGCGCCAGCAGCCAACAGACTAGCGGGACCCACATAAGCTACGAGCAGTACTTC

d_call: TRBD2
j_call: TRBJ2-5
v_call: TRBV10-2
clone_size: .
cdr3_aa: CASTPGGTGGQETQYF
cdr3_nt: TGCGCCAGCACTCCCGGAGGGACGGGAGGACAAGAGACCCAGTACTTC

d_call: TRBD2
j_call: TRBJ2-1
v_call: TRBV7-2
clone_size: once
cdr3_aa: CASGPSGRGEQFF
cdr3_nt: TGTGCCAGCGGACCTAGCGGGAGGGGGGAGCAGTTCTTC

d_call: .
j_call: TRBJ2-3
v_call: TRBV5-1
clone_size: few
cdr3_aa: CASSLGADTQYF
cdr3_nt: TGCGCCAGCAGCCTTGGAGCAGATACGCAGTATTTT

d_call: .
j_call: TRBJ1-3
v_call: TRBV25-1
clone_size: .
cdr3_aa: CASSGRNWDPGNTIYF
cdr3_nt: TGTGCCAGCAGTGGGAGGAACTGGGATCCCGGAAACACCATATATTTT

d_call: TRBD2
j_call: TRBJ2-5
v_call: TRBV7-6
clone_size: .
cdr3_aa: CASSFSQRESKETQYF
cdr3_nt: TGTGCCAGCAGCTTTTCACAGCGGGAGAGCAAAGAGACCCAGTACTTC

d_call: TRBD1
j_call: TRBJ2-5
v_call: TRBV4-1
clone_size: .
cdr3_aa: CASSQEFYGTGHETQYF
cdr3_nt: TGCGCCAGCAGCCAAGAGTTCTACGGGACAGGTCATGAGACCCAGTACTTC

d_call: .
j_call: TRBJ2-7
v_call: TRBV19
clone_size: .
cdr3_aa: CASSMGKQGYEQYF
cdr3_nt: TGTGCCAGTAGTATGGGAAAACAGGGCTACGAGCAGTACTTC

d_call: TRBD1
j_call: TRBJ1-2
v_call: TRBV2
clone_size: .
cdr3_aa: CASSPSINRGNGYTF
cdr3_nt: TGTGCCAGCAGTCCTAGCATAAACAGGGGGAATGGCTACACCTTC

d_call: TRBD1
j_call: TRBJ2-7
v_call: TRBV28
clone_size: few
cdr3_aa: CASSTKQGARDEQYF
cdr3_nt: TGTGCCAGCAGTACGAAACAGGGGGCGCGGGACGAGCAGTACTTC

d_call: .
j_call: TRBJ2-7
v_call: TRBV30
clone_size: .
cdr3_aa: CAWSVPATGSTYEQYF
cdr3_nt: TGTGCCTGGAGTGTCCCAGCGACAGGATCAACCTACGAGCAGTACTTC

d_call: TRBD1
j_call: TRBJ2-7
v_call: TRBV5-1
clone_size: .
cdr3_aa: CASSFAGDRDEQYF
cdr3_nt: TGCGCCAGCAGCTTTGCCGGGGACAGGGACGAGCAGTACTTC